Following are 25 T cell receptor beta chains from one sample sequenced in a study of cytomegalovirus exposure and HLA in healthy donors (dated by TCRdb to about 2017). Library prep was done by the immunoSEQ multiplex PCR assay. The multiplex PCR relied on a mix of 60 forward primers for TCR Vbeta segments and 13 reverse primers for TCR Jbeta segments. TCRdb re-hosts the immuneACCESS table, in-frame sequences only. Its copies lack some clones; in the studies checked, an unresolved V gene accounts for under half of them, and the cause for the rest is not known. This sample comprises 80,000 to 100,000 clones, about 77% of them detected only once. The top ten clones comprise around 3.4% of the sample. Sequenced input: PBMCs. The receptor source for this set is a man aged 35 to 55 in good health and CMV-seronegative.

The chain combines TRBV30 with TRBJ2-7; D is undetermined. CDR1 is GTSNPN, CDR2 SVGIG, per germline (reference sequence). Trimming took off 1 base at V and 0 bases at J, with 4 bases between the two ends. The CDR3 extends over 12 amino acids. The CDR3 coding sequence is TGTGCCTGGAGTGCTAACTCCTACGAGCAGTACTTC. The encoded protein is CAWSANSYEQYF. Using reference TRBV30 and TRBJ2-7 for the parts outside the CDR3, the full variable domain is SQTIHQWPATLVQPVGSPLSLECTVEGTSNPNLYWYRQAAGRGLQLLFYSVGIGQISSEVPQNLSASRPQDRQFILSSKKLLLSDSGFYLCAWSANSYEQYFGPGTRLTVT.

The rearrangement joins TRBV28 to TRBJ2-7; 8 bases fit TRBD1. After removal of 7 bases from V and 0 bases from J, the junction contained 5 bases not matched to a gene. The CDR3 has 14 amino acids. Germline CDR1 MDHEN, CDR2 SYDVKM. CDR3 sequence: CASTTGQVSYEQYF. The CDR3 nucleotides read TGTGCCAGCACCACGGGACAGGTCTCCTACGAGCAGTACTTC.

This clone appeared a few times. V usage is TRBV7-9 and J usage is TRBJ1-1; D possibly corresponds to TRBD1 (5 bases). Germline values: CDR1 SEHNR, CDR2 FQNEAQ (reference sequence). The CDR3 spans 13 residues. Trimming shortened V by 5 bases and J by 8 bases, and 15 bases separated the two germline ends. The CDR3 DNA reads as TGTGCCAGCAGCCGACCCGGGGGTGCAGAAGCTTTCTTT. Its translation: CASSRPGGAEAFF.

This clone showed up just once. The V and J genes are TRBV29-1 and TRBJ2-4, with D hard to call. CDR1 and CDR2 (germline): SQVTM, ANQGSEA. CDR3 size: 11 residues. Trimming left V 5 bases short and J 8 bases short, with 10 bases between. The CDR3 loop reads CSVTVSDIQYF. As DNA, the CDR3 is TGCAGCGTTACCGTCAGTGACATTCAGTACTTC.

This chain links TRBV6-6 with TRBJ1-2; D perhaps matches TRBD1 (5 bases). CDR1 and CDR2 from the germline V gene are MNHNY and SVGAGI (reference sequence). Trimming took off 0 bases at V and 4 bases at J, with 9 bases between the two ends. This CDR3 has 14 residues. The CDR3 nucleotides are TGTGCCAGCAGTTACTCGATTCAGGGCTATGGCTACACCTTC. Its protein product is CASSYSIQGYGYTF.

J is TRBJ2-4 and V is TRBV7-9; 12 nucleotides agree with TRBD2. Germline values: CDR1 SEHNR, CDR2 FQNEAQ (reference sequence). The junction had 8 bases not matched to a gene; V was cut back by 5 bases and J by 3 bases. There are 17 residues in the CDR3. Written as DNA, the CDR3 is TGTGCCAGCAGCGCCGGCCTAGCGGGGGGGAGCAAAAACATTCAGTACTTC. Amino acids: CASSAGLAGGSKNIQYF.

The gene calls are TRBV9 and TRBJ2-2; tentatively, D is TRBD1 (5 bases). In germline, CDR1 is SGDLS, CDR2 YYNGEE. The V gene lost 0 bases and the J gene lost 0 bases, with 9 bases spanning the gap. The CDR3 runs to 16 residues. DNA of the CDR3: TGTGCCAGCAGCGTAGCCCAGGGCTCGAACACCGGGGAGCTGTTTTTT. It is translated as CASSVAQGSNTGELFF. Full variable domain (remainder filled in from reference TRBV9 and TRBJ2-2): DSGVTQTPKHLITATGQRVTLRCSPRSGDLSVYWYQQSLDQGLQFLIQYYNGEERAKGNILERFSAQQFPDLHSELNLSSLELGDSALYFCASSVAQGSNTGELFFGEGSRLTVL.

This chain joins TRBV5-1 and TRBJ1-3, with no clear D. The CDR3 length is 15 residues. The ends were cut back, 4 bases at V and 0 bases at J, with 11 bases in the middle. The germline CDR1 and CDR2 sequences are SGHRS and YFSETQ. In DNA, the CDR3 is TGCGCCAGCAGCCTCGACACCGGCTCTGGAAACACCATATATTTT. This translates into CASSLDTGSGNTIYF. Looking up the rest from reference TRBV5-1 and TRBJ1-3 gives the full variable domain: KAGVTQTPRYLIKTRGQQVTLSCSPISGHRSVSWYQQTPGQGLQFLFEYFSETQRNKGNFPGRFSGRQFSNSRSEMNVSTLELGDSALYLCASSLDTGSGNTIYFGEGSWLTVV.

The chain uses TRBV28 and TRBJ1-5, with D unresolved. The CDR3 runs 13 residues. CDR1 and CDR2 (germline): MDHEN, SYDVKM. Trimming pared 8 bases from V and 0 bases from J, leaving 8 bases between. CDR3 residues: CASGEYSNQPQHF. In DNA, the CDR3 is TGTGCCAGCGGGGAGTATAGCAATCAGCCCCAGCATTTT.

The chain is built from TRBV5-4 and TRBJ2-1; 10 nucleotides line up with TRBD2. In germline, CDR1 is SGHNT, CDR2 YYREEE (reference sequence). This CDR3 comprises 16 residues. V gave up 4 bases and J gave up 7 bases; unmatched junction bases: 11. CDR3: CASSRGTSGERNEQFF. The CDR3 DNA follows: TGTGCCAGCAGCCGAGGCACTAGCGGGGAGAGGAATGAGCAGTTCTTC.

V is TRBV28 and J is TRBJ1-2; D ambiguous. V lost 1 base, J lost 4 bases, and 4 bases lay in between. The CDR3 is 12 residues long. Germline lookup yields CDR1 MDHEN and CDR2 SYDVKM. CDR3 protein: CASSLSGYGYTF. CDR3 DNA: TGTGCCAGCAGTTTATCAGGCTATGGCTACACCTTC.

This clone was seen a few times. The chain uses TRBV6-5 and TRBJ2-5; 8 bases fit TRBD1. V dropped 0 bases and J dropped 7; count of bases not matched to a gene: 10. The germline V gene has CDR1 MNHEY and CDR2 SVGAGI. The CDR3 has 16 residues. CDR3 coding DNA: TGTGCCAGCAGTTACTCGAAAACAGGACAGGGAGGGACCCAGTACTTC. It is translated as CASSYSKTGQGGTQYF.

The chain recombines TRBV4-2 with TRBJ2-3; 12 bases agree with TRBD2. Germline V gives CDR1 LGHNA, CDR2 YNFKEQ. V was pared by 4 bases and J by 5 bases, with 7 bases of the junction left unmatched. The CDR3 is 16 residues long. The CDR3 nucleotides read TGTGCCAGCAGCCGGAGCCCGGGACTAGCGGGAGATACGCAGTATTTT. Translating it yields CASSRSPGLAGDTQYF.

The genes are TRBV6-6 and TRBJ1-5; tentative D call: TRBD1 (5 bases). This CDR3 contains 14 residues. The V gene lost 6 bases and the J gene lost 2 bases, with 11 bases spanning the gap. Germline-derived CDR1 and CDR2 are MNHNY and SVGAGI (reference sequence). CDR3 protein: CASRSGGGNQPQHF. The CDR3, as DNA: TGTGCCAGCAGATCGGGGGGGGGCAATCAGCCCCAGCATTTT.

The chain carries TRBV2 and TRBJ2-2; the match to TRBD1 covers 9 bases. Germline V lookup: CDR1 SNHLY, CDR2 FYNNEI. The CDR3 extends over 16 amino acids. Losses at the gene ends were 3 bases for V and 3 bases for J; bases not matched to a gene: 5. In nucleotides, the CDR3 is TGTGCCAGCAGTGAGGGGACAGGGCTTGACACCGGGGAGCTGTTTTTT. Protein: CASSEGTGLDTGELFF.

There are a few counts of this clone. The rearrangement uses TRBV2 and TRBJ2-7, with D maybe TRBD2 (6 bases). V dropped 4 bases and J dropped 6 bases, with 13 bases sitting between them. This CDR3 is 13 amino acids long. CDR1 and CDR2 from the germline V gene are SNHLY and FYNNEI. CDR3 DNA: TGTGCCAGCAGTGCGTACGGGAGAAGCGAGCAGTACTTC. Translating it yields CASSAYGRSEQYF. The variable domain in full, with the rest retrieved from reference TRBV2 and TRBJ2-7, is EPEVTQTPSHQVTQMGQEVILRCVPISNHLYFYWYRQILGQKVEFLVSFYNNEISEKSEIFDDQFSVERPDGSNFTLKIRSTKLEDSAMYFCASSAYGRSEQYFGPGTRLTVT.

The V call is TRBV5-1, the J call TRBJ1-2; D gene unclear. The CDR3 is made up of 14 amino acids. The germline gives CDR1 SGHRS, CDR2 YFSETQ. The ends were cut back, 0 bases at V and 8 bases at J, with 14 bases in the middle. The CDR3 sequence: CASSLDRTLIGYTF. The CDR3 coding sequence is TGCGCCAGCAGCTTGGACAGAACCCTTATCGGCTACACCTTC.

This chain uses TRBV30 with TRBJ1-1; D remains unclear. CDR1 is GTSNPN, CDR2 SVGIG, per germline (reference sequence). The CDR3 has 11 residues. V was shortened by 1 base and J by 7 bases, with 7 bases between the two germline ends. CDR3 protein: CAWSGGGEAFF. CDR3 in DNA: TGTGCCTGGAGTGGGGGAGGTGAAGCTTTCTTT.

The rearrangement links TRBV5-5 to TRBJ2-1; 9 nucleotides agree with TRBD2. Trimming cost V 4 bases and J 9 bases; bases outside gene matches: 11. Per germline, CDR1 SGHKS and CDR2 YYEKEE (reference sequence). The CDR3 runs 15 residues. CDR3 sequence reads: CASSPDLAGRGEQFF. CDR3 DNA sequence: TGTGCCAGCAGCCCTGATCTAGCGGGACGAGGTGAGCAGTTCTTC.

V is TRBV12-5 and J is TRBJ1-1, with a weak D call TRBD1 (5 bases). The CDR3 has 15 amino acids. Germline-derived CDR1 and CDR2 are LGHNT and FRNRAP. V lost 2 bases and J 3 bases, leaving 13 bases between the germline ends. The DNA of the CDR3 is TGTGCTAGTGGTTTGATCCTAGGCAGGGACACTGAAGCTTTCTTT. Encoded protein: CASGLILGRDTEAFF.

The DNA of the CDR3 is TGTGCCAGCATTGGGGGGACAGCCAACACTGAAGCTTTCTTT. Translation: CASIGGTANTEAFF. The V and J genes are TRBV6-6 and TRBJ1-1, with 7 bases aligning to TRBD1. The germline gives CDR1 MNHNY, CDR2 SVGAGI (reference sequence). The ends lost 7 bases at V and 2 bases at J; junction bases unmatched: 7. The CDR3 consists of 14 residues.

The chain links TRBV5-1 to TRBJ2-2, with D possibly being TRBD1 (6 bases). Germline V gene lookup returns CDR1 SGHRS and CDR2 YFSETQ. The CDR3 contains 16 residues. V lost 4 bases and J lost 4, with 17 bases in between. The CDR3 reads CASSQTPRGGTGELFF. For the CDR3, the DNA is TGCGCCAGCAGCCAGACTCCCAGGGGCGGCACCGGGGAGCTGTTTTTT.

The genes are TRBV30 and TRBJ2-1, with 7 nucleotides matching TRBD1. Losses at the gene ends were 4 bases for V and 5 bases for J; bases not matched to a gene: 2. CDR3 length: 12 residues. The germline V gene has CDR1 GTSNPN and CDR2 SVGIG (reference sequence). The CDR3 sequence is CAWNDRDNEQFF. The CDR3, as DNA: TGTGCCTGGAATGACAGGGACAATGAGCAGTTCTTC.

This chain links TRBV6-1 with TRBJ1-1, with 7 nucleotides matching TRBD1. Germline assignment: CDR1 MNHNS and CDR2 SASEGT. V shed 3 bases and J 3 bases; nucleotides not matched to a gene: 1. The CDR3 is made up of 13 amino acids. Here the CDR3 reads CASSDQGDTEAFF. For the CDR3, the DNA is TGTGCCAGCAGTGACCAGGGGGACACTGAAGCTTTCTTT.

This chain joins TRBV6-5 and TRBJ1-4; 10 positions match TRBD1. The CDR3 loop spans 15 amino acids. Germline V gene data show CDR1 as MNHEY and CDR2 as SVGAGI. The trim removed 2 bases at V and 7 bases at J, leaving 4 bases unmatched. The CDR3: CASSYTGTGVEKLFF. The CDR3 bases are TGTGCCAGCAGTTACACCGGGACAGGGGTTGAAAAACTGTTTTTT.